The 23 T cell receptor beta chains reported below all come from one sample, sequenced in a study of PD-1 blockade in classical Hodgkin lymphoma. The protocol was immunoSEQ multiplex PCR, while the TCRdb copy is restricted to in-frame clones and leaves out a portion. The table includes roughly 12,000 clones, approximately 85% detected once. Time point given: cycle 4 day 1 (C4D1), after five to seven weeks of nivolumab. Relapses following autologous stem cell transplantation were seen in all patients, with brentuximab vedotin exposure varying. Isolation of CD8+ T cells from thawed PBMCs used magnetic negative selection. The starting material was CD8+ T cells from blood, obtained before the fourth cycle of nivolumab. Receptors were obtained from a human donor with classical Hodgkin lymphoma. The donor label of this sample is uncertain.

The chain joins TRBV10-2 to TRBJ2-1; unclear D gene. Looked up from germline, CDR1 is WSHSY and CDR2 is SAAADI. V lost 9 bases and J 0 bases, leaving 9 bases between the germline ends. The CDR3 covers 13 residues. The CDR3 is CASSLGSYNEQFF. The CDR3 region has the DNA TGCGCCAGTAGTCTAGGCTCCTACAATGAGCAGTTCTTC.

V gene TRBV19 combines with J gene TRBJ2-3; 8 bases map to TRBD1. Germline loops: CDR1 LNHDA, CDR2 SQIVND (reference sequence). V lost 8 bases to trimming and J lost 4 bases; unmatched junction nucleotides: 5. The CDR3 runs to 13 residues. The CDR3 sequence is CASWGQAADTQYF. As DNA, the CDR3 is TGTGCCAGTTGGGGACAGGCTGCAGATACGCAGTATTTT. Drawing the rest from reference TRBV19 and TRBJ2-3, the complete variable domain is DGGITQSPKYLFRKEGQNVTLSCEQNLNHDAMYWYRQDPGQGLRLIYYSQIVNDFQKGDIAEGYSVSREKKESFPLTVTSAQKNPTAFYLCASWGQAADTQYFGPGTRLTVL.

The genes are TRBV4-1 and TRBJ2-1, with D perhaps assigned TRBD1 or TRBD2 (5 bases each). There are 13 residues in the CDR3. V was cut by 0 bases and J by 7 bases, with 7 bases left in between. From germline, CDR1 is MGHRA and CDR2 YSYEKL. The CDR3 here is CASSQEWGNEQFF. CDR3 coding DNA: TGCGCCAGCAGCCAAGAATGGGGGAATGAGCAGTTCTTC.

The chain is built from TRBV5-5 and TRBJ2-7; D gene unclear. CDR3 size: 13 residues. CDR1 SGHKS and CDR2 YYEKEE come from the germline V gene (reference sequence). Trimming pared 0 bases from V and 4 bases from J, leaving 8 bases between. CDR3 loop: CASSLGSPYEQYF. The CDR3 DNA reads TGTGCCAGCAGCTTGGGTAGCCCATACGAGCAGTACTTC.

V is TRBV4-3 and J is TRBJ2-1; 7 bases fit TRBD1. The junction had 7 bases not matched to a gene; V was cut back by 5 bases and J by 6 bases. The length of the CDR3 is 14 residues. Per the germline V gene, CDR1 is LGHNA and CDR2 is YSLEER. In DNA, the CDR3 is TGCGCCAGCAGCGGGGGACAGAGACTCAATGAGCAGTTCTTC. The encoded protein is CASSGGQRLNEQFF.

The gene calls are TRBV28 and TRBJ2-2; D unclear. CDR1 MDHEN and CDR2 SYDVKM come from the germline V gene. The length of the CDR3 is 13 residues. V lost 10 bases and J 1 base, leaving 10 bases between the germline ends. CDR3 sequence (DNA): TGTGCCACCACCTCTGAGAACACCGGGGAGCTGTTTTTT. Translating it yields CATTSENTGELFF.

The chain links TRBV6-1 to TRBJ2-7, with 9 bases lining up with TRBD1. This CDR3 has 15 amino acids. Trimming at V came to 6 bases and at J to 2 bases, leaving 8 bases not matched to a gene. CDR1 and CDR2 from the germline V gene are MNHNS and SASEGT. In DNA, the CDR3 is TGTGCCAGCAGCTACGGGACAGGGAGCACCTACGAGCAGTACTTC. It codes for CASSYGTGSTYEQYF.

The genes are TRBV4-1 and TRBJ1-3; D is ambiguous. Per germline, CDR1 MGHRA and CDR2 YSYEKL. V dropped 1 base and J dropped 7 bases, with 14 bases sitting between them. This CDR3 comprises 15 residues. CDR3 sequence reads: CASSQVTTGMNTIYF. CDR3 nucleotide sequence: TGCGCCAGCAGCCAAGTTACGACGGGCATGAACACCATATATTTT.

This chain joins TRBV6-6 and TRBJ1-2, with D perhaps TRBD1 (5 bases). The germline CDR1 and CDR2 sequences are MNHNY and SVGAGI (reference sequence). Trimming took 6 bases from V and 4 from J, leaving 6 bases between them. CDR3 length: 11 residues. CDR3 DNA: TGTGCCAGCAGGGACACCTATGGCTACACCTTC. It codes for CASRDTYGYTF.

This chain joins TRBV25-1 and TRBJ2-7; no clear D. V was trimmed by 2 bases and J by 1 base, leaving 9 bases between them. Germline-derived CDR1 and CDR2 are MGHDK and SYGVNS. The CDR3 runs to 14 residues. CDR3 loop: CASSETGSSYEQYF. The CDR3 DNA sequence: TGTGCCAGCAGTGAAACCGGGTCTTCCTACGAGCAGTACTTC.

This clone was counted between two and nine times. V usage is TRBV18 and J usage is TRBJ1-2; the D gene is possibly TRBD1 (5 bases). Germline V gene lookup returns CDR1 KGHSH and CDR2 LQKENI. The ends were cut back, 2 bases at V and 14 bases at J, with 15 bases in the middle. This CDR3 comprises 12 residues. CDR3 in DNA: TGTGCCAGCTCACCAACTTCCGGGCAGGGAACCTTC. Its translation is CASSPTSGQGTF.

J is TRBJ1-1 and V is TRBV19; TRBD1 aligns across 7 bases. This CDR3 contains 15 residues. V lost 0 bases to trimming and J lost 4 bases; unmatched junction nucleotides: 5. The germline V gene encodes CDR1 LNHDA and CDR2 SQIVND (reference sequence). The CDR3 coding sequence is TGTGCCAGTAGTATAGATATAGGGGGCGCCACTGAAGCTTTCTTT. It translates to CASSIDIGGATEAFF.

This rearrangement joins TRBV11-2 to TRBJ2-1; the D is unclear. With 5 bases removed from V and 4 bases from J, the gap between germline ends came to 6 bases. The CDR3 consists of 12 residues. In germline, CDR1 is SGHAT, CDR2 FQNNGV. This CDR3 reads CASSDPYNEQFF. Written as DNA, the CDR3 is TGTGCCAGCAGCGACCCTTACAATGAGCAGTTCTTC.

The chain is built from TRBV7-9 and TRBJ2-2; no firm D call. V was clipped by 2 bases and J by 1 base, with 2 bases between them. The CDR3 has 13 amino acids. Germline CDR1 is SEHNR and CDR2 is FQNEAQ (reference sequence). Written as DNA, the CDR3 is TGTGCCAGCAGCTTATGGAACACCGGGGAGCTGTTTTTT. Translation: CASSLWNTGELFF.

V gene TRBV19 combines with J gene TRBJ1-2; unclear D gene. Trimming stripped 5 bases from V and 4 bases from J, with 14 bases between. The CDR3 covers 14 residues. Germline values: CDR1 LNHDA, CDR2 SQIVND (reference sequence). The CDR3 sequence is CASSLPAEGYGYTF. In DNA form, the CDR3 reads TGTGCCAGTAGTTTGCCTGCCGAAGGCTATGGCTACACCTTC.

The rearrangement joins TRBV15 to TRBJ2-1; D may be TRBD2 (5 bases). Trimming took 1 base from V and 0 from J, leaving 10 bases between them. Per the germline V gene, CDR1 is LNHNV and CDR2 is YYDKDF (reference sequence). The CDR3 is made up of 16 amino acids. The CDR3 DNA reads TGTGCCACCAGCAGAGTTACGGGAAGCTCCTACAATGAGCAGTTCTTC. This sequence encodes CATSRVTGSSYNEQFF.

The chain is built from TRBV10-2 and TRBJ2-4; D is tentatively TRBD1 or TRBD2 (5 bases each). Trimming pared 5 bases from V and 3 bases from J, leaving 11 bases between. The CDR3 sequence is 14 residues long. Germline-derived CDR1 and CDR2 are WSHSY and SAAADI. The CDR3 nucleotides are TGCGCCAGCAGTTCCGGGACCGGCAAAAACATTCAGTACTTC. It translates to CASSSGTGKNIQYF.

The chain has TRBV19 and TRBJ2-7; tentative D call: TRBD1 (5 bases). Germline V gene sequence: CDR1 LNHDA, CDR2 SQIVND (reference sequence). V was pared by 6 bases and J by 3 bases, with 12 bases between. CDR3 length: 13 amino acids. The CDR3 DNA follows: TGTGCCAGTAGCCCTGGACAAGTCTACGAGCAGTACTTC. Translating gives CASSPGQVYEQYF.

This clone was counted once. The CDR3 region has the DNA TGTGCCAGCCTACGGGACCGGCTTATCAGCACAGATACGCAGTATTTT. Encoded protein: CASLRDRLISTDTQYF. This chain connects TRBV28 to TRBJ2-3; tentatively, D is TRBD1 or TRBD2 (5 bases each). This CDR3 has 16 amino acids. Trimming removed 8 bases from V and 0 bases from J, with 18 bases in between. Germline V gives CDR1 MDHEN, CDR2 SYDVKM. The entire variable domain, with the rest obtained from reference TRBV28 and TRBJ2-3, is as follows: DVKVTQSSRYLVKRTGEKVFLECVQDMDHENMFWYRQDPGLGLRLIYFSYDVKMKEKGDIPEGYSVSREKKERFSLILESASTNQTSMYLCASLRDRLISTDTQYFGPGTRLTVL.

V usage is TRBV27 and J usage is TRBJ1-6, with a possible D match to TRBD1 (5 bases). V was cut by 5 bases and J by 7 bases, with 12 bases left in between. This CDR3 comprises 14 residues. The germline CDR1 and CDR2 sequences are MNHEY and SMNVEV (reference sequence). The CDR3 sequence is CASSPGTDNSPLHF. DNA for the CDR3: TGTGCCAGCAGTCCCGGGACCGACAATTCACCCCTCCACTTT.

The rearrangement uses TRBV5-4 and TRBJ2-7, with D possibly being TRBD1 (6 bases). V lost 4 bases to trimming and J lost 2 bases, with 16 bases between them. This CDR3 has 15 amino acids. Germline V gene lookup returns CDR1 SGHNT and CDR2 YYREEE (reference sequence). The DNA for the CDR3 is TGTGCCAGCAGCCGGAACCCGGACAGTCCCTACGAGCAGTACTTC. Protein sequence: CASSRNPDSPYEQYF.

J is TRBJ1-2 and V is TRBV29-1; tentatively, D is TRBD1 (5 bases). The V and J ends lost 6 bases and 5 bases respectively, with 10 bases between them. Germline CDR1 SQVTM, CDR2 ANQGSEA. CDR3 length equals 11 residues. The DNA of the CDR3 is TGCAGCGTCCGGGGACTGTATGGCTACACCTTC. Residues: CSVRGLYGYTF.

The chain recombines TRBV12-5 with TRBJ2-3; D not certain. V was trimmed by 1 base and J by 4 bases, leaving 0 bases between them. There are 11 residues in the CDR3. CDR1 LGHNT and CDR2 FRNRAP come from the germline V gene. CDR3 region: CASGLADTQYF. The CDR3 DNA reads TGTGCTAGTGGTTTGGCAGATACGCAGTATTTT.